Reported below is one T cell receptor (beta chain). Its specificity is unknown. The record originates from a study of beta chain features in type 1 diabetes. Study background: The patient and healthy donor groups were comparable for age, gender and cell yields. Points from the study as a whole: Lower insertion and higher deletion counts appeared at VDJ junctions in type 1 diabetes patients. Patients' naive, central memory and regulatory TCRB repertoires appeared more alike than those of healthy donors.

What was sequenced were expressed TCRB transcripts, since all of the isolated RNA had been reverse transcribed. Method: immunoSEQ multiplex PCR; TCRdb's copy keeps in-frame clones and lacks some. This table has more than 150,000 clones, about 13% appearing once. Germline V gene sequence: CDR1 LNHDA, CDR2 SQIVND (reference sequence). The CDR3 runs to 13 residues. Deletions cut 5 bases from V and 0 bases from J, with 8 bases between. Source material: central memory CD4+ T cells from blood. The J gene is TRBJ2-7, the V gene TRBV19; D remains ambiguous. The receptor was isolated from a woman between 18 and 30 years old in good health. The chain's CDR3 is CASSLAGSYEQYF. As DNA, the CDR3 is TGTGCCAGTAGTCTTGCCGGCTCCTACGAGCAGTACTTC.